The next 16 T cell receptor beta chains were all read from a single sample in a study of spatial heterogeneity in lung cancer. TCRdb fed the 5' RACE reads into MiXCR, producing one record per CDR3 protein. The sample has tens of thousands of distinct CDR3 sequences, around 4.3% seen once. Time point meaning: sample taken at primary tumor resection. This specimen consisted of PBMCs, obtained at surgery. Every receptor here comes from a male donor with early-stage non-small cell lung cancer.

This clonotype was counted many times. V and J are TRBV9 and TRBJ2-5, with 7 bases matching TRBD2. The CDR3 runs to 15 residues. The germline V gene has CDR1 SGDLS and CDR2 YYNGEE. V shed 0 bases and J 4 bases; nucleotides not matched to a gene: 6. The CDR3 loop reads CASSVGTSARETQYF. In nucleotides, the CDR3 is TGTGCCAGCAGCGTAGGTACTAGCGCAAGAGAGACCCAGTACTTC.

This clonotype was seen ten or more times. The rearrangement links TRBV29-1 to TRBJ1-1; D gene uncertain. This CDR3 is built from 10 residues. V lost 7 bases and J lost 2, with 5 bases in between. The V gene's germline CDR1 is SQVTM and CDR2 ANQGSEA. CDR3 in DNA: TGCAGCGCACTAAACACTGAAGCTTTCTTT. It yields the protein CSALNTEAFF.

This clonotype was seen only a few times. This sequence joins TRBV3-1 and TRBJ2-2; D unclear. Trimming pared 2 bases from V and 0 bases from J, leaving 10 bases between. The CDR3 extends over 16 amino acids. CDR1 is LGHDT, CDR2 YNNKEL, per germline (reference sequence). The CDR3 sequence: CASSQNGMANTGELFF. In nucleotides, the CDR3 is TGTGCCAGCAGCCAAAATGGTATGGCGAACACCGGGGAGCTGTTTTTT.

The table lists this clonotype with many counts. The chain links TRBV7-9 to TRBJ2-2, with D possibly TRBD2 on 5 matching bases. Germline CDR1 reads SEHNR; CDR2 reads FQNEAQ (reference sequence). The CDR3 is 16 residues long. The V and J ends lost 4 bases and 1 base respectively, with 13 bases between them. CDR3 nucleotide sequence: TGTGCCAGCAGCTCCGAAACCCGGGGGAACACCGGGGAGCTGTTTTTT. This encodes CASSSETRGNTGELFF.

Many counts were recorded for this clonotype. The gene calls are TRBV2 and TRBJ1-2; a weak D match, TRBD1 (5 bases). The germline V gene encodes CDR1 SNHLY and CDR2 FYNNEI. This CDR3 region has 13 residues. Trimming shortened V by 1 base and J by 4 bases, and 7 bases separated the two germline ends. CDR3 protein: CASSEGQRYGYTF. CDR3 nucleotide sequence: TGTGCCAGCAGTGAAGGACAGCGCTATGGCTACACCTTC.

This clonotype was picked up many times. The chain recombines TRBV20-1 with TRBJ2-5, with 9 bases lining up with TRBD1. This CDR3 spans 16 amino acids. V shed 6 bases and J 4 bases; nucleotides not matched to a gene: 15. Per germline, CDR1 DFQATT and CDR2 SNEGSKA (reference sequence). The CDR3 nucleotides read TGCAGTGCCCCGGACAGGGGAAAAAGGGGTCCAGAGACCCAGTACTTC. Translating gives CSAPDRGKRGPETQYF.

A note on this clonotype: This may be a read error, as it is one base from a much larger clone. The V call is TRBV29-1, the J call TRBJ1-1; the match to TRBD1 covers 12 bases. This CDR3 comprises 14 residues. CDR1 SQVTM and CDR2 ANQGSEA come from the germline V gene. Here the CDR3 reads CSVLGTGGGTKAFF. In DNA, the CDR3 is TGCAGCGTCCTTGGGACAGGGGGCGGCACTAAAGCTTTCTTT.

This clonotype was counted ten times or more. The chain couples TRBV11-2 to TRBJ2-7, with 10 bases matching TRBD2. The junction had 7 bases not matched to a gene; V was cut back by 5 bases and J by 6 bases. CDR1 is SGHAT and CDR2 is FQNNGV in the germline V gene. The CDR3 consists of 14 residues. CDR3 in DNA: TGTGCCAGCAGCCCACAGCGGGAGGGCAGCGAGCAGTACTTC. It yields the protein CASSPQREGSEQYF.

This clonotype was seen repeatedly, ten times or more. The chain recombines TRBV6-5 with TRBJ2-7, with TRBD1 matching over 7 bases. With V trimmed by 1 base and J by 4 bases, 1 base remained unmatched. Germline CDR1 MNHEY, CDR2 SVGAGI. This CDR3 contains 13 residues. The chain's CDR3 is CASSYLQGYEQYF. The CDR3 nucleotides read TGTGCCAGCAGTTACTTACAGGGGTACGAGCAGTACTTC.

This clonotype was counted ten times or more. This chain joins TRBV12-3 or TRBV12-4 and TRBJ1-1; possibly TRBD1 for D (6 bases). The V and J ends lost 0 bases and 10 bases respectively, with 12 bases between them. CDR3 length equals 13 residues. CDR3 nucleotide sequence: TGTGCCAGCAGTTTAGCGCTAACAGGGAGAGCTTTCTTT. Residues: CASSLALTGRAFF.

This clonotype occurred a few times. The chain combines TRBV28 with TRBJ2-3; D uncertain. The germline V and J ends were trimmed by 3 bases and 9 bases, with 16 bases remaining between them. CDR1 and CDR2 from the germline V gene are MDHEN and SYDVKM. The CDR3 has 14 residues. The CDR3 sequence: CASSFPITQMTQYF. The CDR3 DNA reads TGTGCCAGCAGTTTCCCCATTACGCAGATGACGCAGTATTTT. Filled out from reference TRBV28 and TRBJ2-3, the complete variable domain reads DVKVTQSSRYLVKRTGEKVFLECVQDMDHENMFWYRQDPGLGLRLIYFSYDVKMKEKGDIPEGYSVSREKKERFSLILESASTNQTSMYLCASSFPITQMTQYFGPGTRLTVL.

There are many counts of this clonotype. The chain couples TRBV7-2 to TRBJ1-5; no firm D call. V lost 2 bases and J lost 5, with 7 bases in between. The CDR3 extends over 13 amino acids. Germline V gene data show CDR1 as SGHTA and CDR2 as FQGNSA. The CDR3 here is CASSLFEHQPQHF. As DNA, the CDR3 is TGTGCCAGCAGCTTATTTGAGCATCAGCCCCAGCATTTT.

CDR3: CASSRGAWETQYF. The CDR3 DNA sequence: TGTGCTAGTTCTCGGGGGGCCTGGGAGACCCAGTACTTC. The V call is TRBV7-7, the J call TRBJ2-5; tentatively, D is TRBD2 (7 bases). The CDR3 totals 13 residues. In germline, CDR1 is SSHAT, CDR2 FNYEAQ (reference sequence).

The sample holds many counts of this clonotype. The rearrangement uses TRBV28 and TRBJ1-5; D is uncertain. V lost 3 bases, J lost 7 bases, and 10 bases lay in between. The germline CDR1 and CDR2 sequences are MDHEN and SYDVKM. The CDR3 is 13 amino acids. The chain's CDR3 is CASSLLGGQPQHF. In DNA, the CDR3 is TGTGCCAGCAGTTTGCTGGGAGGACAGCCCCAGCATTTT.

This clonotype was found many times. This chain links TRBV5-5 with TRBJ2-7; D gene ambiguous. In germline, CDR1 is SGHKS, CDR2 YYEKEE (reference sequence). V lost 4 bases and J 3 bases, leaving 11 bases between the germline ends. There are 13 residues in the CDR3. The CDR3 DNA is TGTGCCAGCAGCATCGGACGAGGCTACGAGCAGTACTTC. Protein sequence: CASSIGRGYEQYF.

By share, this clonotype ranks as medium-sized. V and J are TRBV3-1 and TRBJ1-4; 9 nucleotides align to TRBD1. The CDR3 is 14 residues long. Germline V lookup: CDR1 LGHDT, CDR2 YNNKEL (reference sequence). The V and J ends lost 4 bases and 6 bases, in that order; junction bases with no gene match: 3. The DNA for the CDR3 is TGTGCCAGCAGCCGCACAGGGGGCGATGAAAAACTGTTTTTT. Its protein product is CASSRTGGDEKLFF.